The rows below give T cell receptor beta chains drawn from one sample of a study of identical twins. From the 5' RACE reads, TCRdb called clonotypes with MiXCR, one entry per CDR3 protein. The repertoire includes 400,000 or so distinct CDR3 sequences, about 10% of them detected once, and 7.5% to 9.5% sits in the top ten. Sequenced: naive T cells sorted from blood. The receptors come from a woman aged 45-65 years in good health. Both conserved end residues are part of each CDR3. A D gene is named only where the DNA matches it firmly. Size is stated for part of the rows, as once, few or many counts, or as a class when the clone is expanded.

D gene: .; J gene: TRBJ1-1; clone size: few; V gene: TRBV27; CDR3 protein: CASSLWGASNTEAFF; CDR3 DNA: TGTGCCAGCAGTTTATGGGGGGCCTCGAACACTGAAGCTTTCTTT
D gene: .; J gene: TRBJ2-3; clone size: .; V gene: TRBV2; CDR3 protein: CASRAVGTTTDTQYF; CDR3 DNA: TGTGCCAGCAGGGCGGTGGGGACCACCACAGATACGCAGTATTTT
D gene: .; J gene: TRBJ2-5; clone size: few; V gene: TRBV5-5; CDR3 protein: CASRTGGSQETQYF; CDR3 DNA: TGTGCCAGCAGGACGGGTGGAAGCCAAGAGACCCAGTACTTC
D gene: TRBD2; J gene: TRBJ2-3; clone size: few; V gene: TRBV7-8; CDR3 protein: CASSKAGEGRDTQYF; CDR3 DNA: TGTGCCAGCAGCAAAGCGGGGGAGGGTAGAGATACGCAGTATTTT
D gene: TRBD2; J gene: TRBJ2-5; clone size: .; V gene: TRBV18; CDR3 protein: CASSLQSGRRKETQYF; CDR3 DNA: TGTGCCAGCTCCTTACAAAGCGGGAGGCGGAAGGAGACCCAGTACTTC
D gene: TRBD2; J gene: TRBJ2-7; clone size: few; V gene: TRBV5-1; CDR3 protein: CASSFGLAGDYEQYF; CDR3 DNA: TGCGCCAGCAGCTTCGGACTAGCGGGAGACTACGAGCAGTACTTC
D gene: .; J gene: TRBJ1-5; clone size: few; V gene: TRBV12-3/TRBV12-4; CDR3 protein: CASSSQKFNQPQHF; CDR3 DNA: TGTGCCAGCAGTTCCCAAAAATTCAATCAGCCCCAGCATTTT
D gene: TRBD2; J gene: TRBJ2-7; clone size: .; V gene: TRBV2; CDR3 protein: CASRPSGSYEQYF; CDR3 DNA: TGTGCCAGCAGGCCTAGCGGGAGTTACGAGCAGTACTTC
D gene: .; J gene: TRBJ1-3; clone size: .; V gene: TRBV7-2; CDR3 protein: CASSLPAGLGNTIYF; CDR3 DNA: TGTGCCAGCAGCCTTCCTGCGGGGCTCGGAAACACCATATATTTT
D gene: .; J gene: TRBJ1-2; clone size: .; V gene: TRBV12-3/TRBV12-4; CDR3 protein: CASSLNRGQRSNNYGYTF; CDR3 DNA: TGTGCCAGCAGTTTGAATCGAGGACAGCGCTCCAATAACTATGGCTACACCTTC
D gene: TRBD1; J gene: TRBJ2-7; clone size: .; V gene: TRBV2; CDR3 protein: CASTADRGAHEQYF; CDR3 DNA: TGTGCCAGCACGGCGGACAGGGGCGCCCACGAGCAGTACTTC
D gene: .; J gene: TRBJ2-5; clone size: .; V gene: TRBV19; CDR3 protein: CASSTTGVKETQYF; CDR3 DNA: TGTGCCAGTAGTACAACCGGGGTCAAAGAGACCCAGTACTTC
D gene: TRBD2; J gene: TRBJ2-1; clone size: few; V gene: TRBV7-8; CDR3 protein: CASTPGGLAGGNNEQFF; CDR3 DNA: TGTGCCAGCACCCCAGGGGGCCTAGCGGGAGGGAACAATGAGCAGTTCTTC
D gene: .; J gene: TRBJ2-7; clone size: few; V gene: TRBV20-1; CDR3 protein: CSASNLATYEQYF; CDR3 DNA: TGCAGTGCTAGCAACCTAGCAACCTACGAGCAGTACTTC
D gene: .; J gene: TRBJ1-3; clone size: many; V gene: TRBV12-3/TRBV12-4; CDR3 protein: CASRHGPFSGNTIYF; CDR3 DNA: TGTGCCAGCAGACACGGGCCTTTCTCTGGAAACACCATATATTTT
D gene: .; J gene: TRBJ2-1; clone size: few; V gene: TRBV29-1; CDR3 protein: CSVGQVSYNEQFF; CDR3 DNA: TGCAGCGTTGGACAGGTCAGTTACAATGAGCAGTTCTTC
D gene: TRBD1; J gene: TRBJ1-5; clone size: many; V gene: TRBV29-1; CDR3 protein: CSVGTGTVNQPQHF; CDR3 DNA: TGCAGCGTCGGGACCGGGACAGTAAATCAGCCCCAGCATTTT
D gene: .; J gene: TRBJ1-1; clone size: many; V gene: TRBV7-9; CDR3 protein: CASSSANLRTAIEAFF; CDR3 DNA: TGTGCCAGCAGCTCGGCAAACCTTAGGACGGCAATTGAAGCTTTCTTT
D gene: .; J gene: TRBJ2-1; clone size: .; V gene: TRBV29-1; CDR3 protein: CSCARTDEQFF; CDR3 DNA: TGCAGCTGTGCACGTACCGATGAGCAGTTCTTC
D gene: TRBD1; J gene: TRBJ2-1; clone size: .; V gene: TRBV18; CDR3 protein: CASSLSGTVGNEQFF; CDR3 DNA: TGTGCCAGCTCACTGTCCGGGACAGTGGGCAATGAGCAGTTCTTC
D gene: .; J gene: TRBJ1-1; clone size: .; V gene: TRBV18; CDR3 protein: CASSPIGAVSTEAFF; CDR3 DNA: TGTGCCAGCTCACCAATCGGGGCGGTGAGCACTGAAGCTTTCTTT
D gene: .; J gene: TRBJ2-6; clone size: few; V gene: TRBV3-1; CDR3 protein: CASTQASGANVLTF; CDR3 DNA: TGTGCCAGCACCCAGGCCTCTGGGGCCAACGTCCTGACTTTC
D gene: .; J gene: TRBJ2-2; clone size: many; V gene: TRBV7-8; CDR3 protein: CASSGRTAGELFF; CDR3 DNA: TGTGCCAGCAGCGGAAGAACCGCCGGGGAGCTGTTTTTT
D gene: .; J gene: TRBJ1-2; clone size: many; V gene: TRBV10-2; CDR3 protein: CASSWDLYGYTF; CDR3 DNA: TGCGCCAGCAGCTGGGACCTTTATGGCTACACCTTC
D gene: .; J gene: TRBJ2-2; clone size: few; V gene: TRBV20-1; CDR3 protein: CSAPDRPNTGELFF; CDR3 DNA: TGCAGTGCACCGGACAGACCGAACACCGGGGAGCTGTTTTTT
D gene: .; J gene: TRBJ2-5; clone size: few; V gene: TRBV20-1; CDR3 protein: CSATYQETQYF; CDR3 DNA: TGCAGTGCTACCTACCAAGAGACCCAGTACTTC
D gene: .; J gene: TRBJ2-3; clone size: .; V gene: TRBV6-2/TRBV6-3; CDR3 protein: CASTRVWGTDTQYF; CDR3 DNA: TGTGCCAGCACGAGGGTTTGGGGCACAGATACGCAGTATTTT